These T cell receptor beta chains were read from a single sample in a study of T-cell reconstitution after alpha-beta-depleted transplantation in children. MiXCR, applied by TCRdb to the PCR reads, yields one record per CDR3 protein. Among about 340,000 distinct CDR3 sequences listed, under 13% were seen once. Specimen: PBMCs from the stem cell graft donor, collected from the stem cell graft. These receptors all come from a human donor who donated a stem cell graft to a child with acute lymphoblastic leukemia. Both conserved end residues are part of each CDR3. D genes are given only for firm matches. Size tells how often a clone was seen (once, few, many) or the class of an expanded clone, and some rows leave it out.

D: -
V: TRBV5-1
size: -
J: TRBJ1-1
CDR3: CASSEGRGNTEAFF
DNA: TGCGCCAGCAGTGAAGGACGGGGGAACACTGAAGCTTTCTTT

D: -
V: TRBV4-3
size: few
J: TRBJ1-5
CDR3: CASSQDRNSDQPQHF
DNA: TGCGCCAGCAGCCAAGATCGAAACTCGGATCAGCCCCAGCATTTT

D: -
V: TRBV5-1
size: few
J: TRBJ2-4
CDR3: CASSLFGGPPKGIQYF
DNA: TGCGCCAGCAGCTTGTTCGGGGGCCCCCCAAAGGGCATTCAGTACTTC

D: -
V: TRBV4-3
size: many
J: TRBJ2-1
CDR3: CASSQDPFGGGKGDEQFF
DNA: TGCGCCAGCAGCCAAGATCCTTTCGGTGGCGGGAAAGGGGATGAGCAGTTCTTC

D: TRBD1
V: TRBV5-1
size: few
J: TRBJ2-2
CDR3: CASSPGQGSTGELFF
DNA: TGCGCCAGCAGCCCCGGACAGGGGAGCACCGGGGAGCTGTTTTTT

D: -
V: TRBV5-1
size: many
J: TRBJ2-5
CDR3: CASSLGGTKQETQYF
DNA: TGCGCCAGCAGCTTGGGGGGGACAAAACAAGAGACCCAGTACTTC

D: -
V: TRBV5-1
size: many
J: TRBJ2-1
CDR3: CASSLASSLYNEQFF
DNA: TGCGCCAGCAGCTTGGCGAGCTCCCTCTACAATGAGCAGTTCTTC

D: -
V: TRBV20-1
size: many
J: TRBJ2-7
CDR3: CSARVPTIPYEQYF
DNA: TGCAGTGCTAGAGTTCCGACAATCCCCTACGAGCAGTACTTC

D: TRBD1
V: TRBV5-8
size: few
J: TRBJ2-3
CDR3: CASSQDRGGITDTQYF
DNA: TGTGCCAGCAGCCAGGACAGGGGTGGGATCACAGATACGCAGTATTTT

D: -
V: TRBV5-1
size: many
J: TRBJ2-7
CDR3: CASSLTWGARVYEQYF
DNA: TGCGCCAGCAGCTTGACGTGGGGGGCAAGGGTCTACGAGCAGTACTTC

D: TRBD2
V: TRBV2
size: -
J: TRBJ2-3
CDR3: CASSDGLAEGLSTDTQYF
DNA: TGTGCCAGCAGTGACGGACTAGCGGAGGGGCTAAGCACAGATACGCAGTATTTT

D: -
V: TRBV20-1
size: many
J: TRBJ1-4
CDR3: CGARDPQKEKLFF
DNA: TGCGGTGCTAGGGACCCTCAGAAGGAAAAACTGTTTTTT

D: TRBD1
V: TRBV20-1
size: few
J: TRBJ1-5
CDR3: CSAMGPTGRNQPQHF
DNA: TGCAGTGCTATGGGCCCGACAGGGCGAAATCAGCCCCAGCATTTT